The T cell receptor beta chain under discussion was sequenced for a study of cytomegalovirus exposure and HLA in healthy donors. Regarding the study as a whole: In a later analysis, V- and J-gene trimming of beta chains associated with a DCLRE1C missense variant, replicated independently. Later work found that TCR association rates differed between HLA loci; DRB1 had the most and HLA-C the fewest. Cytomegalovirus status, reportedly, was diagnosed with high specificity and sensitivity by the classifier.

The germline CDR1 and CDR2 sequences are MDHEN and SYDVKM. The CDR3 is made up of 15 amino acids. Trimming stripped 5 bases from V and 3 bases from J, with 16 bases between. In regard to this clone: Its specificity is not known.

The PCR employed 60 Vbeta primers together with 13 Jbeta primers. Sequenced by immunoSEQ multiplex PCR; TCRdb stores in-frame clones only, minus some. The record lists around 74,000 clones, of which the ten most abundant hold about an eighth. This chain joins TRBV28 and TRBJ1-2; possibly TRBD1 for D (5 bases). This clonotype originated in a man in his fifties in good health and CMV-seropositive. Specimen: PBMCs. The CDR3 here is CASSGLATEDYGYTF. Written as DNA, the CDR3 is TGTGCCAGCAGTGGCCTAGCGACAGAGGACTATGGCTACACCTTC.